This T cell receptor (beta chain) was found in a study of blood T cell repertoires in COVID-19. Study background: Acute-phase and convalescent COVID-19 samples originated in the United States, Italy and Spain.

CDR1 KGHSH and CDR2 LQKENI come from the germline V gene. CDR3 size: 15 residues. V gave up 3 bases and J gave up 7 bases; unmatched junction bases: 6. This clone was seen more than once but under ten times. Repertoires were generated with immunoSEQ multiplex PCR, while TCRdb's copy carries only in-frame clones and drops some. Among approximately 300,000 clones listed, 70% to 90% were seen once. This TCR was sampled from a woman between 25 and 40 years old who had recovered from COVID-19. The sample was PBMCs or T cells enriched from blood (not recorded which). The genes are TRBV18 and TRBJ1-6, with 7 bases fitting TRBD1. The CDR3 region is CASSPTGRGNSPLHF. CDR3 in DNA: TGTGCCAGCTCACCCACGGGCAGGGGGAATTCACCCCTCCACTTT.